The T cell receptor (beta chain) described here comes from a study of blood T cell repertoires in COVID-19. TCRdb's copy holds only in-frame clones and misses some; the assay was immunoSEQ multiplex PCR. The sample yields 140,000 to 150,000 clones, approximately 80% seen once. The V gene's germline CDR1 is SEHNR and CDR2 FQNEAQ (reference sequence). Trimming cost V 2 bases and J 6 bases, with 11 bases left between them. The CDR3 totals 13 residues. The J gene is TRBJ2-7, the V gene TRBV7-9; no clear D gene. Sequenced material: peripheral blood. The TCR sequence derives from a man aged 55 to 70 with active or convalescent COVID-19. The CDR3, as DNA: TGTGCCAGCAGCTTAAGAGGAGTCGCCGAGCAGTACTTC. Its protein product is CASSLRGVAEQYF.